This T cell receptor (beta chain) came from a study of metastatic and nonmetastatic thyroid tumors (dated by TCRdb to about 2020). For the wider study: The researchers compared repertoires between peripheral blood samples and tumor or nodule tissue samples from patients with malignant or benign thyroid disease.

Concerning this clone: No cognate antigen has been identified for it. This could be a read error, since a much larger clone is one nucleotide away.

No treatment had been received by any patient before thyroid surgery. The study retrospectively analysed patient clinical samples collected from the early 2010s to the late 2010s using T-cell receptor beta sequencing. What the work shows at the level of the full study, not this receptor alone: In both blood and tumor samples, malignant tumors were reported to have significantly higher TCR beta diversity than benign nodules.

Receptors were amplified or captured by PCR. Sequencing used an Illumina HiSeq 4000. High-throughput sequencing was used to profile the CDR3 region of the TCR beta-chain in every patient. For the original study's pipeline: Drawing on CDR3 differences between clinicopathological groups, the researchers built a classifier meant to tell apart patients with distant-metastatic papillary thyroid cancer. Repertoire diversity was assessed with the Shannon index, and tumor-blood repertoire similarity with the Morisita-Horn index. TCRdb's own reprocessing of the public reads used fastp at Q25 and MiXCR and kept productive beta chains. These V and J calls derive from TCRdb rather than the authors' analysis. Here the sample has roughly 40,000 clones; 18% occur a single time. Of the sample, about 13% is held by the ten largest clones. This TCR was sampled from a female donor with papillary thyroid cancer or a benign thyroid nodule (not recorded which). Some clones in this sample may be carry-over from other donors' samples. Sequencing was performed on tumor tissue.

In nucleotides, the sequence is TGTGCCAGCTCACCCTCGGGGAACACTGAAGCTCTCTTT. It specifies CASSPSGNTEALF. The chain was built from TRBV18 and TRBJ1-1, with the D gene not confidently named. The CDR3 goes from the cysteine to the phenylalanine over 13 residues. The kept DNA is CDR3 alone, 39 bases in frame from the first base. As encoded in the germline V gene, CDR1 is KGHSH while CDR2 is LQKENI.